Presented here are 2 T cell receptor beta chains from one specimen sequenced in a study of identical twins. TCRdb reanalysed the 5' RACE reads using MiXCR and keeps one entry per CDR3 protein. The sample carries about 530,000 distinct CDR3 sequences, 20% to 25% recorded once. These data were also filed under a second study, of yellow fever vaccine responses in identical twins.

Sequencing was performed on CD4+ T cells sorted from blood. The receptors here all came from a woman aged 18-35 years in good health.

The CDR3 DNA reads TGTGCCAGCAGTCAGAGGACATCTGGCACTGAAGCTTTCTTT. Protein: CASSQRTSGTEAFF. The rearrangement joins TRBV12-3 or TRBV12-4 to TRBJ1-1; maybe TRBD1 (5 bases). CDR3 length: 14 residues. Trimming removed 5 bases at V and 4 bases at J, with 14 bases between.

In its sample, this clonotype was seen a few times. The V call is TRBV5-1, the J call TRBJ2-3; TRBD2 matches 12 bases. With V trimmed by 0 bases and J by 3 bases, 5 bases remained unmatched. The length of the CDR3 is 17 residues. The germline V gene encodes CDR1 SGHRS and CDR2 YFSETQ. Here the CDR3 DNA reads TGCGCCAGCAGCTTGGAAGGTACTAGCGGGGGGACAGATACGCAGTATTTT. It codes for CASSLEGTSGGTDTQYF.